In this sample, the clone carrying this T cell receptor (beta chain) turned up a few times. Its antigen is not known. TCRdb's copy holds only in-frame clones and misses some; the assay was immunoSEQ multiplex PCR. The repertoire includes about 96,000 clones, around 80% of them detected once, and roughly 6% sits in the top ten. This entry belongs to a study of OX40 agonist ivuxolimab in advanced cancers. On the study more broadly: The patients received ivuxolimab by intravenous route every 2 weeks at 0.01 to 10 mg/kg. Study-level findings and limits: No antigen was identified for the clonally expanded peripheral T cells.

Per the germline V gene, CDR1 is SGHRS and CDR2 is YFSETQ. CDR3 size: 14 residues. Between the trimmed V and J ends, which lost 4 bases and 10 bases, there was a span of 15 bases. The sample here was CD4+ or CD8+ T cells sorted from blood, taken in a trial of the OX40 agonist ivuxolimab. The chain combines TRBV5-1 with TRBJ1-6; tentative D call: TRBD1 (6 bases). The origin of this receptor is an adult with an advanced solid tumor such as melanoma, head and neck, liver or kidney cancer. CDR3 in amino acids: CASSLDGRGSPLHF. In nucleotides, the CDR3 is TGCGCCAGCAGCCTGGACGGCAGGGGATCACCCCTCCACTTT.